This TCR beta chain is drawn from a study of PD-1 blockade in classical Hodgkin lymphoma. Study-level points and caveats: Possibly reflecting disease activity or prior therapy, repertoire differences have causes that remain undefined.

Time point denoted: newly diagnosed, previously untreated cHL patient sample. Starting with thawed PBMCs, CD4+ T cells were purified by magnetic negative selection. Comparison relied on PBMCs that came from newly diagnosed, untreated classical Hodgkin lymphoma. The CDR3 extends over 16 amino acids. The V end lost 3 bases, the J end lost 7 bases, and 21 bases lay between the germline ends. Germline V gives CDR1 ENHRY, CDR2 SYGVKD. Only in-frame clones appear in the TCRdb table, and some are missing; sequencing was by immunoSEQ multiplex PCR. The sample has 20,000 to 30,000 clones, about 90% seen once. A word on this clone: Its cognate antigen is unknown.

This clonotype originated in a human donor with classical Hodgkin lymphoma. The chain uses TRBV10-3 and TRBJ1-2; a possible D gene is TRBD1 (6 bases). Sequencing used CD4+ T cells from blood. CDR3 DNA: TGTGCCATCAGTGATTCGGACAGTGGGACTATCAGTGGCTACACCTTC. This codes for CAISDSDSGTISGYTF.